This entry features one T cell receptor (beta chain) sequence. The target antigen is unknown. Produced via immunoSEQ multiplex PCR; TCRdb's table is partial and in-frame only. The sample includes under 25,000 clones, over 75% of them seen just once. The data are from a study of CD4 T cells in relation to SARS-CoV-2 and coronaviruses. Between the trimmed V and J ends, which lost 5 bases and 6 bases, there was a span of 8 bases. The CDR3 extends over 13 amino acids. The germline V gene has CDR1 LGHDT and CDR2 YNNKEL (reference sequence). CD4+ T cells from unexposed donors were obtained before the COVID-19 pandemic (2011-2018). CD4+ T cells were isolated from the cells after around 10 days of culture.

The sample comprised CD4+ T cells from PBMCs, cultured in vitro. The sequence derives from a human donor in good health. This chain joins TRBV3-1 (or the pseudogene TRBV3-2) and TRBJ1-6; D might be TRBD1 (5 bases). For the CDR3, the DNA is TGTGCCAGCAGCGACGGGGGTAATTCACCCCTCCACTTT. Encoded protein: CASSDGGNSPLHF.